The rows below give T cell receptor beta chains drawn from one sample of a study of early T cells in non-severe SARS-CoV-2 infection. TCRdb reprocessed the 5' RACE reads via MiXCR and lists one record per CDR3 protein. The sample records around 58,000 distinct CDR3 sequences, roughly 7.1% being singletons. The material sequenced was whole blood, taken at baseline. Every receptor here comes from an adult who was a healthcare worker with PCR-confirmed SARS-CoV-2 infection or an uninfected control (not recorded which). Both conserved end residues are part of each CDR3. D genes are given only for firm matches. A clone size is listed for some rows: how often the clone was seen (once, few, many), or a class if it is expanded.

- TRBJ2-1 TRBV27 many CASSLIGQGWQFF TGTGCCAGCAGTTTGATAGGTCAGGGATGGCAGTTCTTC
TRBD1 TRBJ2-1 TRBV7-2 many CASSLGQGARYNEQFF TGTGCCAGCAGCTTAGGACAGGGGGCTAGGTACAATGAGCAGTTCTTC
- TRBJ2-3 TRBV28 many CASTAGRLTDTQYF TGTGCCAGCACCGCGGGACGACTAACAGATACGCAGTATTTT
TRBD1 TRBJ1-2 TRBV29-1 many CSVEVSRGKYYGYTF TGCAGCGTTGAAGTAAGCAGGGGGAAGTATTATGGCTACACCTTC
TRBD2 TRBJ2-5 TRBV10-3 few CAISEATSEARETQYF TGTGCCATCAGTGAGGCGACTAGCGAGGCCCGGGAGACCCAGTACTTC
- TRBJ2-7 TRBV5-1 many CASSSILHNSYEQYF TGCGCCAGCAGTTCTATCCTCCACAACTCCTACGAGCAGTACTTC
TRBD2 TRBJ2-7 TRBV20-1 many CSAYPAGTRSSYEQYF TGCAGTGCCTACCCGGCCGGGACTAGATCCTCCTACGAGCAGTACTTC
- TRBJ1-1 TRBV12-3/TRBV12-4 - CASSLAGSLAFF TGTGCCAGCAGTTTAGCGGGAAGTTTGGCTTTCTTT
- TRBJ1-1 TRBV11-1 - CASSLEGRAEAFF TGTGCCAGCAGCTTAGAAGGCAGGGCTGAAGCTTTCTTT
- TRBJ2-7 TRBV12-3/TRBV12-4 many CASSLLRGRDYEQYF TGTGCCAGCAGTTTATTAAGGGGCAGAGACTACGAGCAGTACTTC
TRBD2 TRBJ2-1 TRBV24-1 few CATSDFSGRGYNEQFF TGTGCCACCAGTGATTTTAGCGGGAGGGGTTACAATGAGCAGTTCTTC
TRBD2 TRBJ2-1 TRBV7-2 - CASSRTSGANNEQFF TGTGCCAGCAGCAGGACTAGCGGGGCAAACAATGAGCAGTTCTTC
- TRBJ1-6 TRBV14 - CASSRRGTWANSPLHF TGTGCCAGCAGCCGACGAGGGACCTGGGCGAATTCACCCCTCCACTTT
- TRBJ2-7 TRBV6-5 many CASSYTKRQVFSYEQYF TGTGCCAGCAGTTACACAAAACGACAGGTCTTCTCCTACGAGCAGTACTTC
- TRBJ1-6 TRBV18 few CASSPEAAANSPLHF TGTGCCAGCTCACCAGAGGCGGCAGCTAATTCACCCCTCCACTTT
- TRBJ1-5 TRBV10-3 many CAISERQFNSNQPQHF TGTGCCATCAGTGAGCGACAGTTCAATAGCAATCAGCCCCAGCATTTT
- TRBJ1-2 TRBV30 many CANEWANNYGYTF TGTGCAAATGAATGGGCCAATAACTATGGCTACACCTTC
- TRBJ2-1 TRBV10-1 many CASSEADAYNEQFF TGCGCCAGCAGTGAGGCGGACGCCTACAATGAGCAGTTCTTC
TRBD1 TRBJ1-2 TRBV28 few CASSITVSLYRGPYGYTF TGTGCCAGCAGCATCACGGTCTCTCTCTACAGGGGGCCCTATGGCTACACCTTC
TRBD1 TRBJ2-2 TRBV19 few CASSPKTGKNTGELFF TGTGCCAGTAGTCCAAAGACAGGGAAGAACACCGGGGAGCTGTTTTTT
TRBD1 TRBJ2-7 TRBV20-1 few CSAGQGLSYEQYF TGCAGTGCTGGACAGGGACTCTCCTACGAGCAGTACTTC
- TRBJ2-7 TRBV4-1 few CASSQDLTHYEQYF TGCGCCAGCAGCCAAGATCTGACACACTACGAGCAGTACTTC
- TRBJ2-3 TRBV7-6 many CASSFMGRRAPPDTQYF TGTGCCAGCAGCTTTATGGGGCGGAGGGCCCCTCCAGATACGCAGTATTTT
- TRBJ1-1 TRBV7-9 many CASSLDRVNTEAFF TGTGCCAGCAGCTTAGACCGAGTGAACACTGAAGCTTTCTTT
- TRBJ1-1 TRBV4-1 - CASSHPTTPGAFF TGCGCCAGCAGCCATCCGACGACGCCCGGCGCTTTCTTT
- TRBJ2-4 TRBV28 - CASSPPGTKITKNIQYF TGTGCCAGCAGTCCCCCGGGGACAAAGATTACCAAAAACATTCAGTACTTC
TRBD1 TRBJ2-5 TRBV7-9 - CASRGQVQQETQYF TGTGCCAGCAGGGGACAGGTTCAACAAGAGACCCAGTACTTC
TRBD2 TRBJ2-3 TRBV6-2/TRBV6-3 few CASSPGLADTQYF TGTGCCAGCAGCCCGGGACTAGCTGATACGCAGTATTTT
- TRBJ1-5 TRBV28 few CASNDQPQHF TGTGCCAGCAACGATCAGCCCCAGCATTTT
- TRBJ1-2 TRBV28 many CASSFAEYGYTF TGTGCCAGCAGTTTCGCAGAGTATGGCTACACCTTC
TRBD1 TRBJ2-7 TRBV25-1 few CASNPRDRDREQYF TGTGCCAGCAACCCCCGGGACAGGGATAGGGAGCAGTACTTC
TRBD1 TRBJ1-6 TRBV3-1 few CASSQTGTANSPLHF TGTGCCAGCAGCCAGACCGGGACAGCGAATTCACCCCTCCACTTT
TRBD2 TRBJ2-5 TRBV20-1 few CSARDQSGRGETQYF TGCAGTGCTAGAGATCAGAGCGGGAGAGGGGAGACCCAGTACTTC
- TRBJ2-7 TRBV6-5 - CASYAGTYEQYF TGTGCCAGCTACGCGGGGACCTACGAGCAGTACTTC
TRBD2 TRBJ2-1 TRBV11-2 few CASSLAGGPTNNEQFF TGTGCCAGCAGCTTGGCGGGAGGGCCGACAAACAATGAGCAGTTCTTC
- TRBJ2-5 TRBV19 many CASSRRGTEQETQYF TGTGCCAGTAGTAGGAGGGGGACAGAACAAGAGACCCAGTACTTC
- TRBJ2-7 TRBV18 - CASSPNRDYEQYF TGTGCCAGCTCACCAAACAGGGACTACGAGCAGTACTTC
- TRBJ2-7 TRBV2 - CASRVTAYEQYF TGTGCCAGCAGAGTAACAGCCTACGAGCAGTACTTC
- TRBJ2-5 TRBV28 few CASSPDSQETQYF TGTGCCAGCAGCCCGGACAGCCAAGAGACCCAGTACTTC
- TRBJ2-3 TRBV28 many CASSSSSISNTDTQYF TGTGCCAGCAGTTCTTCTAGCATCTCGAACACAGATACGCAGTATTTT
- TRBJ1-1 TRBV6-1 many CASKTGGTEAFF TGTGCCAGCAAGACAGGTGGTACTGAAGCTTTCTTT
TRBD1 TRBJ2-2 TRBV7-9 many CASSSTRTGANTGELFF TGTGCCAGCAGCTCAACGAGGACAGGGGCGAACACCGGGGAGCTGTTTTTT
- TRBJ2-2 TRBV11-2 - CASFRAGELFF TGTGCCAGCTTCCGGGCCGGGGAGCTGTTTTTT